The 24 T cell receptor beta chains below were found in one sample sequenced in a study of chemoradiotherapy in HPV16-positive cancers. Clones were read by immunoSEQ multiplex PCR, and TCRdb kept only the in-frame ones, dropping some. The repertoire includes tens of thousands of clones, roughly 80% of them detected once, and roughly 6% sits in the top ten. The source material was blood, sampled from a patient who underwent chemoradiotherapy. These receptors all come from a human donor with HPV-associated anogenital cancer.

The chain recombines TRBV5-1 with TRBJ2-7, with D perhaps given as TRBD1 or TRBD2 (5 bases each). CDR1 and CDR2 (germline): SGHRS, YFSETQ. This CDR3 has 16 residues. V was trimmed by 5 bases and J by 6 bases, leaving 24 bases between them. The CDR3 loop reads CASSRSGGIKLGEQYF. Here the CDR3 DNA reads TGCGCCAGCAGTCGAAGTGGGGGAATTAAGTTGGGCGAGCAGTACTTC.

The chain uses TRBV5-6 and TRBJ2-3; D gene uncertain. The germline V gene encodes CDR1 SGHDT and CDR2 YYEEEE. Trimming took off 6 bases at V and 0 bases at J, with 14 bases between the two ends. The CDR3 totals 15 residues. CDR3 in amino acids: CASIEMGGSTDTQYF. The CDR3 bases are TGTGCCAGCATCGAGATGGGCGGTAGCACAGATACGCAGTATTTT.

The V call is TRBV14, the J call TRBJ2-3; TRBD2 matches 11 bases. Germline V CDR1 and CDR2: SGHDN, FVKESK. The junction had 8 bases not matched to a gene; V was cut back by 1 base and J by 2 bases. The CDR3 is made up of 18 amino acids. CDR3 sequence reads: CASSQALIAGGVTDTQYF. For the CDR3, the DNA is TGTGCCAGCAGCCAAGCCCTAATAGCGGGGGGGGTCACAGATACGCAGTATTTT.

V usage is TRBV6-6 and J usage is TRBJ1-2, with 8 bases fitting TRBD1. There are 15 residues in the CDR3. V lost 0 bases, J lost 2 bases, and 2 bases stayed unmatched. The germline gives CDR1 MNHNY, CDR2 SVGAGI (reference sequence). As DNA, the CDR3 is TGTGCCAGCAGTTACTCCCAGGGGGCCAACTATGGCTACACCTTC. Amino acid sequence: CASSYSQGANYGYTF.

V usage is TRBV7-8 and J usage is TRBJ1-1; D may be TRBD1 (6 bases). Germline V gene lookup returns CDR1 SGHVS and CDR2 FQNEAQ. The CDR3 extends over 14 amino acids. V was pared by 5 bases and J by 1 base, with 11 bases between. Here the CDR3 reads CASSVGTSNTEAFF. For the CDR3, the DNA is TGTGCCAGCAGCGTCGGGACATCGAACACTGAAGCTTTCTTT.

The gene calls are TRBV6-6 and TRBJ1-5; D unresolved. V gave up 5 bases and J gave up 0 bases, with 11 bases separating them. Germline CDR1 reads MNHNY; CDR2 reads SVGAGI (reference sequence). This CDR3 has 15 amino acids. CDR3 nucleotide sequence: TGTGCCAGCAGTCCCAAGGGTTATAGCAATCAGCCCCAGCATTTT. It is translated as CASSPKGYSNQPQHF.

The chain uses TRBV6-1 and TRBJ2-2; 9 bases are shared with TRBD2. The germline V gene has CDR1 MNHNS and CDR2 SASEGT. CDR3 size: 16 residues. The ends lost 3 bases at V and 2 bases at J; junction bases unmatched: 4. CDR3 sequence: CASSERAGGNTGELFF. The CDR3 DNA follows: TGTGCCAGCAGTGAGCGAGCGGGGGGTAACACCGGGGAGCTGTTTTTT.

The J gene is TRBJ2-5, the V gene TRBV28, with D unresolved. Germline loops: CDR1 MDHEN, CDR2 SYDVKM. The V end was cut by 5 bases, the J end by 3 bases, with 25 bases between. The CDR3 totals 18 residues. The chain's CDR3 is CASSKRRDTVLLKETQYF. CDR3 DNA sequence: TGTGCCAGCAGTAAACGCCGCGACACCGTACTGTTAAAAGAGACCCAGTACTTC.

This sequence joins TRBV19 and TRBJ1-2; 11 positions agree with TRBD1. V trimming: 4 bases; J trimming: 7 bases; junction bases outside the gene matches: 5. The length of the CDR3 is 14 residues. Germline-derived CDR1 and CDR2 are LNHDA and SQIVND (reference sequence). The CDR3, as DNA: TGTGCCAGTAGTACGTCGGGACAGGGGGGTGGCTACACCTTC. It translates to CASSTSGQGGGYTF.

This clone has just a few counts. This chain joins TRBV7-9 and TRBJ2-5, with 9 bases aligning to TRBD1. Germline-derived CDR1 and CDR2 are SEHNR and FQNEAQ (reference sequence). The CDR3 is made up of 13 amino acids. Trimming took 11 bases from V and 5 from J; bases not matched to a gene: 9. The CDR3 region is CAFGGTGGETQYF. CDR3 nucleotides: TGTGCCTTCGGGGGCACAGGGGGCGAGACCCAGTACTTC.

This clone was observed a few times. The chain uses TRBV19 and TRBJ1-2; D not certain. The CDR3 length is 15 residues. V was shortened by 4 bases and J by 7 bases, with 19 bases between the two germline ends. Germline CDR1 reads LNHDA; CDR2 reads SQIVND (reference sequence). CDR3 loop: CASSTDSRGSSGYTF. The CDR3, as DNA: TGTGCCAGTAGTACCGACTCGAGAGGGAGCAGTGGCTACACCTTC. Complete variable domain (other parts from reference TRBV19 and TRBJ1-2): DGGITQSPKYLFRKEGQNVTLSCEQNLNHDAMYWYRQDPGQGLRLIYYSQIVNDFQKGDIAEGYSVSREKKESFPLTVTSAQKNPTAFYLCASSTDSRGSSGYTFGSGTRLTVV.

The rearrangement joins TRBV30 to TRBJ1-2, with TRBD1 as a possible D gene (5 bases). V lost 0 bases and J lost 8, with 22 bases in between. This CDR3 has 16 amino acids. Per the germline V gene, CDR1 is GTSNPN and CDR2 is SVGIG (reference sequence). CDR3 DNA sequence: TGTGCCTGGAGTGTAATATCGAATCGGGGCCTAAAGGGCTACACCTTC. It encodes CAWSVISNRGLKGYTF.

The rearrangement links TRBV7-8 to TRBJ2-5; 13 bases are a match to TRBD2. Germline V lookup: CDR1 SGHVS, CDR2 FQNEAQ. The CDR3 consists of 15 residues. Trimming at V came to 5 bases and at J to 5 bases, leaving 5 bases not matched to a gene. CDR3 DNA: TGTGCCAGCAGCCGTACTAGCGGGGGGGCGGAGACCCAGTACTTC. Translated, it gives CASSRTSGGAETQYF.

This clone was seen only once. V gene TRBV10-2 combines with J gene TRBJ1-6; possible D gene TRBD1, 6 bases. Looked up from germline, CDR1 is WSHSY and CDR2 is SAAADI. The CDR3 extends over 13 amino acids. V was trimmed by 4 bases and J by 9 bases, leaving 10 bases between them. The CDR3 sequence is CASSVQGGSPLHF. CDR3 nucleotides: TGCGCCAGCAGTGTACAGGGAGGTTCACCCCTCCACTTT.

The CDR3 reads CASSPTGASQPQHF. CDR3 in DNA: TGTGCCAGCAGCCCTACAGGGGCGAGTCAGCCCCAGCATTTT. The rearrangement links TRBV11-2 to TRBJ1-5; 7 nucleotides match TRBD1. The CDR3 has 14 residues. Germline V gives CDR1 SGHAT, CDR2 FQNNGV. V trimming: 5 bases; J trimming: 6 bases; junction bases outside the gene matches: 7.

The chain joins TRBV11-2 to TRBJ1-1; tentatively, D is TRBD1 (5 bases). CDR3 length: 14 amino acids. Germline CDR1 SGHAT, CDR2 FQNNGV. Trimming left V 4 bases short and J 11 bases short, with 20 bases between. CDR3 sequence (DNA): TGTGCCAGCAGCTGGGGGATTAGGGCTGGCGGGGCTTTCTTT. It yields the protein CASSWGIRAGGAFF.

The J gene is TRBJ1-1, the V gene TRBV6-1; 9 bases match TRBD1. The germline gives CDR1 MNHNS, CDR2 SASEGT. This CDR3 is 17 amino acids long. With V trimmed by 4 bases and J by 0 bases, 9 bases remained unmatched. As DNA, the CDR3 is TGTGCCAGCAGTGTACACCGGGACAGGGCCCTGAACACTGAAGCTTTCTTT. Translation: CASSVHRDRALNTEAFF.

This chain joins TRBV18 and TRBJ1-1, with D perhaps matching TRBD1 (5 bases). The CDR3 extends over 14 amino acids. Trimming cost V 2 bases and J 5 bases, with 12 bases left between them. Looked up from germline, CDR1 is KGHSH and CDR2 is LQKENI. CDR3 sequence: CASSPVGGRTEAFF. The CDR3 coding sequence is TGTGCCAGCTCACCAGTGGGGGGGAGGACTGAAGCTTTCTTT. Based on the CDR3 plus reference TRBV18 and TRBJ1-1, the full variable domain is NAGVMQNPRHLVRRRGQEARLRCSPMKGHSHVYWYRQLPEEGLKFMVYLQKENIIDESGMPKERFSAEFPKEGPSILRIQQVVRGDSAAYFCASSPVGGRTEAFFGQGTRLTVV.

The J gene is TRBJ1-1, the V gene TRBV10-3, with 7 bases aligning to TRBD1. The V gene end was trimmed by 0 bases and the J gene end by 5 bases; junction bases not matched to a gene: 9. The CDR3 loop spans 16 amino acids. Per germline, CDR1 ENHRY and CDR2 SYGVKD. CDR3 sequence reads: CAISESTTGSGTEAFF. DNA of the CDR3: TGTGCCATCAGTGAGTCGACGACAGGGAGTGGTACTGAAGCTTTCTTT.

The chain combines TRBV9 with TRBJ2-3; no clear D gene. From germline, CDR1 is SGDLS and CDR2 YYNGEE. This CDR3 contains 15 residues. V lost 0 bases and J lost 2, with 10 bases in between. The CDR3 reads CASSVVGEPTDTQYF. The CDR3 bases are TGTGCCAGCAGCGTAGTTGGGGAACCCACAGATACGCAGTATTTT.

V gene TRBV2 combines with J gene TRBJ2-2; perhaps TRBD2 as D (6 bases). There are 16 residues in the CDR3. The ends were cut back, 5 bases at V and 5 bases at J, with 18 bases in the middle. Germline CDR1 SNHLY, CDR2 FYNNEI. The chain's CDR3 is CASSPRGGEVTGELFF. The CDR3, as DNA: TGTGCCAGCAGTCCCCGCGGAGGGGAGGTAACCGGGGAGCTGTTTTTT.

J is TRBJ1-2 and V is TRBV5-1, with 8 bases identical to TRBD1. The V gene's germline CDR1 is SGHRS and CDR2 YFSETQ. This CDR3 has 15 residues. Unmatched junction bases numbered 8, after V lost 0 bases and J lost 7 bases. CDR3 sequence reads: CASSLGGRGQSGYTF. The CDR3 DNA reads TGCGCCAGCAGCTTGGGAGGCAGGGGGCAATCTGGCTACACCTTC.

The rearrangement joins TRBV28 to TRBJ1-2; D remains ambiguous. Trimming took off 4 bases at V and 8 bases at J, with 8 bases between the two ends. CDR1 and CDR2 (germline): MDHEN, SYDVKM. The CDR3 extends over 11 amino acids. As DNA, the CDR3 is TGTGCCAGCAGTTCTCCGTGGGGCTACACCTTC. Its protein is CASSSPWGYTF.

The V call is TRBV5-1, the J call TRBJ2-5, with 8 nucleotides matching TRBD1. Trimming took 7 bases from V and 1 from J; bases not matched to a gene: 6. Germline lookup yields CDR1 SGHRS and CDR2 YFSETQ. The CDR3 contains 14 residues. The CDR3 spells CASRDTGGQETQYF. CDR3 sequence (DNA): TGCGCCAGCCGAGATACAGGGGGCCAAGAGACCCAGTACTTC.